This T cell receptor beta chain appears in the sequencing data of a study of CD8+ T cells in alopecia areata. Study at large: The tofacitinib course ran for 6 to 18 months and was followed by 6 months off drug.

Study-level points and caveats: Greater clonality was observed in lesional scalp samples, especially alopecia totalis/universalis, versus normal scalp. Compared with mice, patients displayed less clear TCR sharing, possibly for HLA-related reasons.

It was from alopecia areata patients that lesional scalp punch biopsies and peripheral blood were collected. A word on this clone: Its target is unknown.

The authors extracted RNA and reverse transcribed it into cDNA as the sequencing template. Only in-frame clones appear in the TCRdb table, and some are missing; sequencing was by immunoSEQ multiplex PCR. The sample has a few hundred thousand clones, about 68% seen once. The source is a human donor with alopecia areata. The source was CD4+ T cells sorted from blood, collected at week 0.

The CDR3 DNA reads as TGTGCCAGCAGCTCCCAATCCGATAATTCACCCCTCCACTTT. This encodes CASSSQSDNSPLHF. The chain recombines TRBV7-9 with TRBJ1-6; D remains ambiguous. The CDR3 is made up of 14 amino acids. Germline V gene lookup returns CDR1 SEHNR and CDR2 FQNEAQ (reference sequence). The V gene lost 4 bases and the J gene lost 5 bases, with 9 bases spanning the gap.